Listed below are T cell receptor beta chains from one sample, sequenced in a study of cytomegalovirus exposure and HLA in healthy donors. This table comes from immunoSEQ multiplex PCR, and its TCRdb copy is limited to in-frame clones, with some not included. This sample has roughly 150,000 clones, with 72% found just once. Sequencing was done on a sample of PBMCs. Receptors originate from a man aged 35 to 55 in good health and CMV-seronegative. The CDR3 runs from the conserved cysteine through the conserved F or W.

v_gene	j_gene	CDR3aa
TRBV7-8	TRBJ2-7	CASSTRDKTYEQYF
TRBV5-5	TRBJ2-7	CASSLLGSGDIEQYF
TRBV5-1	TRBJ2-5	CASSLEEGRETQYF
TRBV4-1	TRBJ1-4	CASSRIPGQGREKLFF
TRBV5-1	TRBJ2-5	CASSPIITGGQETQYF
TRBV4-3	TRBJ2-3	CASSQDVLNGGGTDTQYF
TRBV15	TRBJ1-1	CATSRGSEKSAFF
TRBV2	TRBJ2-2	CASIRDRVGTGELFF
TRBV5-1	TRBJ2-3	CASSPDLAMIDTQYF
TRBV10-1	TRBJ2-7	CASRELAGGGRYF
TRBV2	TRBJ2-1	CAGGWVAGEQFF
TRBV5-4	TRBJ2-1	CASSSGQPRKIF
TRBV7-9	TRBJ2-3	CASSRTSAKRDTQYF
TRBV18	TRBJ1-1	CASSPSRTGLGNAEAFF
TRBV6-5	TRBJ2-7	CASSYLPESSYEQYF
TRBV4-1	TRBJ2-1	CASSQVLAGGRNEQFF
TRBV27	TRBJ2-1	CASSSGLAGFRSYNEQFF
TRBV4-1	TRBJ1-1	CASSQDPGTGSRMNTEAFF
TRBV5-1	TRBJ2-5	CASSLGSGTGPGRTQYF
TRBV9	TRBJ1-1	CASSVATGPMNTEAFF
TRBV7-8	TRBJ2-7	CASSSIPRGRTYEQYF
TRBV5-4	TRBJ2-7	CASSLGRDRGRWGGSYEQYF
TRBV11-2	TRBJ2-1	CASSLLDLAGNEQFF
TRBV19	TRBJ2-1	CASRGLESPYNEQFF
TRBV5-1	TRBJ1-3	CASSDNRAGNTIYF
TRBV7-8	TRBJ1-4	CASSRTPFRFDREDGKLFF
TRBV28	TRBJ2-6	CASSFEGAGSGANVLTF
TRBV5-6	TRBJ2-1	CASSSGSGRALEQFF
TRBV7-2	TRBJ2-3	CASSLVAAGTDTQYF